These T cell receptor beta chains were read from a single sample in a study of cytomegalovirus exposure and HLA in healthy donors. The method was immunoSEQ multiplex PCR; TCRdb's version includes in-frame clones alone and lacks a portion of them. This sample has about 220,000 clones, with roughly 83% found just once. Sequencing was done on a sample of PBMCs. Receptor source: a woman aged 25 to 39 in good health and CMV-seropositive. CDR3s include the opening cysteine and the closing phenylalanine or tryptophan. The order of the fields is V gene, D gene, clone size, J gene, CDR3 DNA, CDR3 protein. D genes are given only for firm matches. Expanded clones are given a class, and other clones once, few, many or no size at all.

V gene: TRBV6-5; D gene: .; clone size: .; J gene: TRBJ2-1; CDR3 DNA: TGTGCCAGCAGTTACGGCAGACGCAATGAGCAGTTCTTC; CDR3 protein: CASSYGRRNEQFF
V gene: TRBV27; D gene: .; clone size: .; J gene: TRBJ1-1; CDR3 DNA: TGTGCCAGCAGTTCCTCGTCGGTAGAAGCTTTCTTT; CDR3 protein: CASSSSSVEAFF
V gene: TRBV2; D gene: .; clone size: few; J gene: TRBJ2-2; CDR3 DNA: TGTGCCAGCAATGGAGATAACACCGGGGAGCTGTTTTTT; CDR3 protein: CASNGDNTGELFF
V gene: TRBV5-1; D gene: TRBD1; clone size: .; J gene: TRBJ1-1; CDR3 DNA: TGCGCCAGCAGCTTGGCCGGGACAGGGAACACTGAAGCTTTCTTT; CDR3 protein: CASSLAGTGNTEAFF
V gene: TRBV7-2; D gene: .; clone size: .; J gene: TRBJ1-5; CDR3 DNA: TGTGCCAGCAGCTTCCAGCAAAATCAGCCCCAGCATTTT; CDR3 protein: CASSFQQNQPQHF
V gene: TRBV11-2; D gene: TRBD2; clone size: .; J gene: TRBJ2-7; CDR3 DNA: TGTGCCAGCAGCTTAGTTCTCCTAGCGGGAGGCGAGCAGTACTTC; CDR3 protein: CASSLVLLAGGEQYF
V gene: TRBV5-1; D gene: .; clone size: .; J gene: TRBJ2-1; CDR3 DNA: TGCGCCAGCAGCTTGGAGGGCCTGGGTTGGCAGTTCTTC; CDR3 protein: CASSLEGLGWQFF
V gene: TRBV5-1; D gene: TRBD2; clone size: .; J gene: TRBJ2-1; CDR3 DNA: TGCGCCAGCAGCAGATCTAGCGGGAGGGCCAATGAGCAGTTCTTC; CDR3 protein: CASSRSSGRANEQFF
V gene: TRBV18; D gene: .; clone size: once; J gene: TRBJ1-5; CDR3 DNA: TGTGCCAGCTCACCACAAGGGACACTGAGCAATCAGCCCCAGCATTTT; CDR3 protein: CASSPQGTLSNQPQHF
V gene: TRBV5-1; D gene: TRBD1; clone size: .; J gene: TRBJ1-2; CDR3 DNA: TGCGCCAGCAGCTTGGAGGGGGCGGGTAACTATGGCTACACCTTC; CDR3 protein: CASSLEGAGNYGYTF
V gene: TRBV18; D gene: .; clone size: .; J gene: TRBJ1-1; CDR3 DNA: TGTGCCAGCTCACCACGGTCAAGCGGGACAAATTTGAACACTGAAGCTTTCTTT; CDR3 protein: CASSPRSSGTNLNTEAFF
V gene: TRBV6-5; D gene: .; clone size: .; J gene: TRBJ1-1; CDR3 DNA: TGTGCCAGCAGTTATGGAAAGGGGGGCACTGAAGCTTTCTTT; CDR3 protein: CASSYGKGGTEAFF
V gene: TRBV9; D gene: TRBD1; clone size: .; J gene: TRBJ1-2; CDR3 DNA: TGTGCCAGCAGCGTAGACAGGGGGATCTACACCTTC; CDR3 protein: CASSVDRGIYTF
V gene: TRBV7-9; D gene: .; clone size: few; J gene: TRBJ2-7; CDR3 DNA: TGTGCCAGCAGCTCCATCCACAGCTACGAGCAGTACTTC; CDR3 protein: CASSSIHSYEQYF
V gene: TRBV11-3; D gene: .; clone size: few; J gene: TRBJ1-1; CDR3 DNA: TGTGCCAGCAGCTACGAGGAGGGGAGCACTGAAGCTTTCTTT; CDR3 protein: CASSYEEGSTEAFF
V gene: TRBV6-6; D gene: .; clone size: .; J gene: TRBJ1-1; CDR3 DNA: TGTGCCAGCAGTAAACTAACAACGAACACTGAAGCTTTCTTT; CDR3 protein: CASSKLTTNTEAFF
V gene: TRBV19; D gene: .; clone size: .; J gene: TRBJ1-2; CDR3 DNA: TGTGCCAGTACGAGGACAGCAAGAACTAACTATGGCTACACCTTC; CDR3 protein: CASTRTARTNYGYTF
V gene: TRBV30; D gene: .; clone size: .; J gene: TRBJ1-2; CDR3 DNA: TGTGCCTGGAGTCCAGGGGTTTATGGCTACACCTTC; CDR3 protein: CAWSPGVYGYTF
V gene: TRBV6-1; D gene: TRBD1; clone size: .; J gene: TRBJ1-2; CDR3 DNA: TGTGCCAGCAGGGGGACAGGGGGTGGCTACACCTTC; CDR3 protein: CASRGTGGGYTF
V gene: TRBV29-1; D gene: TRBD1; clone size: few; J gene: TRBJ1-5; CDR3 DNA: TGCAGCGTTGGGACAGGGAATCAGCCCCAGCATTTT; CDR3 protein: CSVGTGNQPQHF
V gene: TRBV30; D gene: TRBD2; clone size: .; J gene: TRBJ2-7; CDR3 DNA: TGTGCTTTTTTAGCGGGAGGGGACTACGAGCAGTACTTC; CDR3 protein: CAFLAGGDYEQYF
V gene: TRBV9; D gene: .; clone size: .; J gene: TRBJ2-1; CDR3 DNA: TGTGCCAGCAGCGTAGGTCTTGCGGGAAGCTCCTACAATGAGCAGTTCTTC; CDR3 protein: CASSVGLAGSSYNEQFF
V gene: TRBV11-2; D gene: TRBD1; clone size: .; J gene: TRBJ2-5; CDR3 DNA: TGTGCCAGCACGGGGGACAGGGAAGAGACCCAGTACTTC; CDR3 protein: CASTGDREETQYF
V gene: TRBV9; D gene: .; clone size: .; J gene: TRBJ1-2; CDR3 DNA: TGTGCCAGCAGCGTAGGGTCTAACTATGGCTACACCTTC; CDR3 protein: CASSVGSNYGYTF
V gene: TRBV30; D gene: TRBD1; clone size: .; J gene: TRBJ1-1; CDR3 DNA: TGTGCCTGGAGAATTATGCCGGGACAGGGGAGTTCCATGAACACTGAAGCTTTCTTT; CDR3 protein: CAWRIMPGQGSSMNTEAFF
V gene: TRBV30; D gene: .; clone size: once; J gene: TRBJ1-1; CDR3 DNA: TGTGCCTGGAGTAAAGGACCTAACACTGAAGCTTTCTTT; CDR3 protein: CAWSKGPNTEAFF